The entry below gives a single T cell receptor beta chain sequence along with its context. Its cognate antigen has yet to be identified. Nothing much larger sits one base from this clone, and base qualities are not available. These data originate in a study of CD8 T cells in Susac syndrome (dated by TCRdb to the late 2010s). In the study overall: Whether CD8+ T cell activation and differentiation in Susac syndrome was antigen driven was tested using repertoire sequencing.

Peripheral blood CD8+ and CD4+ T cells from healthy donors, Susac syndrome patients and multiple sclerosis patients were profiled using high-throughput TCR beta sequencing. The multiple sclerosis controls were treatment-naive patients who had stable or active relapsing-remitting disease and met the revised McDonald criteria. Bulk CD8+ and CD4+ T cells were purified by magnetic negative isolation, whereas CD8+ TEMRA cells were enriched by FACS. Blood was collected in EDTA tubes and processed within 24 hours, with PBMCs isolated through density gradient centrifugation. PBMCs intended for TCR sequencing were frozen in liquid nitrogen and were later thawed in a 37 degrees C water bath. The sorted or isolated CD4+, CD8+ and CD8+ TEMRA cells reached a purity of at least 90%. Results the study describes overall, beyond this receptor: The TCR sequencing and HLA analysis was acknowledged to have included a relatively small number of individuals.

RNA was extracted using the RNeasy kit, and about 0.45 to 1 ug of the RNA was reverse transcribed with random hexamers. TCR beta CDR3 regions were amplified with the immunoSEQ multiplex PCR assay covering 54 Vbeta and 13 Jbeta segments. Bias from PCR amplification was corrected by using a synthetic template baseline for primer optimization and for computational correction. The authors' pipeline ran thus. Reads were assigned to V, D and J genes according to IMGT and analyzed in immunoSEQ Analyzer, with only productive sequences retained. Clonality was computed as one minus Shannon entropy normalized by log2 of the number of productive unique sequences. Public and private clones were assessed among the 100 most prevalent clones of each patient and control. A clone was defined as Susac-specific if it was absent from the healthy and MS cohorts, from roughly 990 published viral clones and from other ImmuneACCESS disease sequences. In TCRdb, the public reads were trimmed at Q25 with fastp and aligned with MiXCR, with productive beta chains retained. Entries are consolidated by CDR3 protein sequence, retaining the most common genes and DNA. The V and J calls shown here were made by TCRdb, not taken from the authors' results. In this sample the table shows more than 90,000 distinct CDR3 sequences, 90% to 95% of which occur a single time. The top ten hold roughly 0.088% of the sample.

The source is a human donor with multiple sclerosis. Sequencing was performed on CD4+ T cells from PBMCs.

CDR3 protein: CASSAFPTQGSGNTIYF. The nucleotide sequence is given as TGTGCCAGCAGCGCATTCCCCACACAGGGCTCTGGAAACACCATATATTTT. The sequence links TRBV9 to TRBJ1-3; the best D guess is TRBD1, with 6 bases matching. From the cysteine up to the phenylalanine, the CDR3 has a length of 17 residues. Of the read, only the CDR3 DNA is kept; its 51 bases are in frame from base 1. Based on the germline V gene, the CDR1 and CDR2 sequences are SGDLS and YYNGEE. V sheds 3 bases and J sheds 0 bases, leaving 16 bases between their ends.